What follows are 16 T cell receptor beta chains derived from one specimen sequenced in a study of vaccination and CD4 T cells after COVID-19. Which antigens these TCRs recognize remains unknown. Indicated treatment: approximately nine-day PBMC culture with coronavirus spike peptide pools or control peptides (ViraFEST assay). Oncomine TCR Beta short-read sequencing was applied to DNA from cultured CD4+ T cells. TCRdb re-called the PCR reads with MiXCR, one entry per CDR3 protein. The table lists about 12,000 distinct CDR3 sequences, 44% of them singletons, with 18% in the top ten. The sequencing sample was made of cultured CD4+ T cells from blood. The source is a human donor with COVID-19.

This clonotype showed up just a few times. The rearrangement links TRBV7-2 to TRBJ2-2; D is perhaps TRBD1 (6 bases). Trimming stripped 6 bases from V and 8 bases from J, with 16 bases between. CDR1 SGHTA and CDR2 FQGNSA come from the germline V gene. The CDR3 has 14 residues. In nucleotides, the CDR3 is TGTGCCAGCAGTTCGCAGGGGAAAGCTGGGGAGCTGTTTTTT. It yields the protein CASSSQGKAGELFF.

This clonotype has a handful of counts. The genes are TRBV7-2 and TRBJ1-6; D is perhaps TRBD1 (6 bases). V gave up 5 bases and J gave up 0 bases, with 17 bases separating them. The CDR3 totals 18 residues. Germline V gene data show CDR1 as SGHTA and CDR2 as FQGNSA. Written as DNA, the CDR3 is TGTGCCAGCAGCCCCGCAGGGGCCTTGTCCTCCTATAATTCACCCCTCCACTTT. Protein sequence: CASSPAGALSSYNSPLHF.

This clonotype was recorded a few times. V usage is TRBV7-8 and J usage is TRBJ1-2; 9 nucleotides line up with TRBD1. The V segment lost 0 bases and the J segment 1 base; nucleotides outside the gene matches: 0. This CDR3 has 15 residues. CDR1 is SGHVS, CDR2 FQNEAQ, per germline. DNA for the CDR3: TGTGCCAGCAGCTTAGCGGGACAGGGTAACTATGGCTACACCTTC. It translates to CASSLAGQGNYGYTF.

There are a few counts of this clonotype. V is TRBV20-1 and J is TRBJ2-2, with unresolved D. The ends were cut back, 1 base at V and 2 bases at J, with 11 bases in the middle. This CDR3 comprises 15 residues. Germline values: CDR1 DFQATT, CDR2 SNEGSKA (reference sequence). DNA of the CDR3: TGCAGTGCTAGAGTAGGGCTCCATAACACCGGGGAGCTGTTTTTT. Translated, it gives CSARVGLHNTGELFF.

Only one count was recorded for this clonotype. The chain joins TRBV23-1 to TRBJ2-1, with D uncertain. TRBV23-1 is classed as an ORF, of uncertain function. The CDR3 extends over 14 amino acids. The V and J ends lost 5 bases and 4 bases respectively, with 12 bases between them. CDR3 residues: CASSFHSEYNEQFF. The CDR3 region has the DNA TGCGCCAGCAGTTTTCACAGCGAGTACAATGAGCAGTTCTTC.

This clonotype was seen more than once but under ten times. V gene TRBV12-3 or TRBV12-4 combines with J gene TRBJ1-5, with TRBD1 identical over 10 bases. J was trimmed by 7 bases and V by 6 bases; bases with no gene match: 6. This CDR3 is 14 amino acids long. The CDR3 region has the DNA TGTGCCAGCAGCGCCGGGACAGGGGAGCAGCCCCAGCATTTT. It encodes CASSAGTGEQPQHF.

Regarding this clonotype: At one boundary the junction diverges from the germline segment, which might be a read error. The chain recombines TRBV6-1 with TRBJ2-7, with 9 bases matching TRBD1. Germline lookup yields CDR1 MNHNS and CDR2 SASEGT. The CDR3 contains 14 residues. DNA for the CDR3: TGTGCCAGCAGTGACCGGACAGGGGCATCGTACCAGAACTTC. It codes for CASSDRTGASYQNF.

This chain links TRBV19 with TRBJ2-1; no firm D call. V lost 7 bases and J 6 bases, leaving 22 bases between the germline ends. This CDR3 has 16 amino acids. Germline V lookup: CDR1 LNHDA, CDR2 SQIVND (reference sequence). The CDR3 sequence: CASNGQANPHTNEQFF. CDR3 bases: TGTGCCAGTAACGGGCAGGCAAACCCCCACACCAATGAGCAGTTCTTC.

V gene TRBV4-2 combines with J gene TRBJ2-5, with 8 bases that match TRBD2. Germline assignment: CDR1 LGHNA and CDR2 YNFKEQ. The V gene end was trimmed by 5 bases and the J gene end by 5 bases; junction bases not matched to a gene: 7. The CDR3 is made up of 14 amino acids. In nucleotides, the CDR3 is TGTGCCAGCAGCTCGGGGACTAGTCCCGAGACCCAGTACTTC. Its translation is CASSSGTSPETQYF.

This chain uses TRBV7-3 with TRBJ1-2; 10 nucleotides agree with TRBD1. The CDR3 totals 13 residues. V trimming: 5 bases; J trimming: 8 bases; junction bases outside the gene matches: 5. Germline V lookup: CDR1 SGHTA, CDR2 FQGTGA. CDR3 nucleotides: TGTGCCAGCAGCCCGACAGGGGGCGAGGGCTACACCTTC. Amino acid sequence: CASSPTGGEGYTF.

This sequence joins TRBV5-6 and TRBJ2-5; TRBD2 agrees at 13 bases. Germline V gives CDR1 SGHDT, CDR2 YYEEEE. CDR3 length: 16 residues. J was trimmed by 4 bases and V by 3 bases; bases with no gene match: 6. The CDR3: CASSSTSGGAVETQYF. CDR3 DNA: TGTGCCAGCAGCTCCACTAGCGGGGGGGCAGTAGAGACCCAGTACTTC.

J is TRBJ2-7 and V is TRBV20-1; 7 positions agree with TRBD2. CDR3 size: 15 residues. Per the germline V gene, CDR1 is DFQATT and CDR2 is SNEGSKA (reference sequence). V lost 0 bases and J lost 3; bases outside the gene matches: 8. CDR3 residues: CSARDHRGENYEQYF. CDR3 DNA sequence: TGCAGTGCTAGAGATCACCGGGGGGAAAACTACGAGCAGTACTTC.

This chain links TRBV7-6 with TRBJ2-5; 11 nucleotides line up with TRBD2. CDR1 and CDR2 from the germline V gene are SGHVS and FNYEAQ. The CDR3 spans 16 residues. V lost 1 base and J lost 1; bases outside the gene matches: 2. Here the CDR3 DNA reads TGTGCCAGCAGCTTAGGGACTAGCGGGTCCCAAGAGACCCAGTACTTC. Translated, it gives CASSLGTSGSQETQYF.

The V and J genes are TRBV11-1 and TRBJ1-6, with D possibly matching TRBD1 (6 bases). Germline CDR1 reads SGHAT; CDR2 reads FQDESV (reference sequence). Between the trimmed V and J ends, which lost 1 base and 7 bases, there was a span of 11 bases. There are 15 residues in the CDR3. For the CDR3, the DNA is TGTGCCAGCAGCTTAGAAGGACAGCAGAATTCACCCCTCCACTTT. The encoded protein is CASSLEGQQNSPLHF.

J is TRBJ1-3 and V is TRBV9; a weak D match, TRBD1 (5 bases). Germline assignment: CDR1 SGDLS and CDR2 YYNGEE. The V and J ends lost 4 bases and 2 bases respectively, with 16 bases between them. CDR3 length: 16 residues. The CDR3 DNA sequence: TGTGCCAGCAGCACCGGGGAAGGGGCGGCTGGAAACACCATATATTTT. Protein product: CASSTGEGAAGNTIYF.

The chain recombines TRBV6-5 with TRBJ1-5; D is unclear. CDR3 size: 13 residues. V was shortened by 2 bases and J by 7 bases, with 9 bases between the two germline ends. Germline assignment: CDR1 MNHEY and CDR2 SVGAGI. DNA for the CDR3: TGTGCCAGCAGTTACATCGGTGGGCAGCCCCAGCATTTT. Encoded protein: CASSYIGGQPQHF.